These 19 T cell receptor beta chains share one sample of origin, sequenced in a study of T cells in Graves' hyperthyroidism and ophthalmopathy. TCR beta CDR3 regions were amplified from RNA. HTBI primers were used for first-round RT-PCR of the TCR CDR3. TCRdb ran MiXCR on the multiplex PCR reads and lists one entry per CDR3 protein. The sample holds about 400,000 distinct CDR3 sequences, about an eighth seen once. Sequenced material: blood. These receptors were taken from a man aged 45 to 65 with Graves' ophthalmopathy.

The table lists this clonotype with many counts. This chain links TRBV30 with TRBJ2-7; D not resolved. This CDR3 has 12 amino acids. Between the trimmed V and J ends, which lost 0 bases and 6 bases, there was a span of 9 bases. The V gene's germline CDR1 is GTSNPN and CDR2 SVGIG (reference sequence). The CDR3 DNA sequence: TGTGCCTGGAGTGTATCCCACACCGAGCAGTACTTC. Translation gives CAWSVSHTEQYF.

The table lists this clonotype with many counts. The rearrangement links TRBV30 to TRBJ1-5; possible D gene TRBD1, 6 bases. Trimming cost V 5 bases and J 7 bases, with 15 bases left between them. The CDR3 length is 13 residues. The germline CDR1 and CDR2 sequences are GTSNPN and SVGIG (reference sequence). The CDR3 DNA reads TGTGCCTGGGCCCCAGGGGCTCGCCAGCCCCAGCATTTT. Translated: CAWAPGARQPQHF.

In this sample, this clonotype turned up a few times. The chain uses TRBV10-3 and TRBJ2-1, with TRBD2 identical over 10 bases. The germline CDR1 and CDR2 sequences are ENHRY and SYGVKD. V gave up 7 bases and J gave up 1 base; unmatched junction bases: 10. CDR3 size: 17 residues. CDR3 DNA sequence: TGTGCCATCAATAGATTAGCGGGAGGAGGGTCCTACAATGAGCAGTTCTTC. Translated, it gives CAINRLAGGGSYNEQFF.

This chain connects TRBV7-9 to TRBJ1-6; unclear D gene. Between the trimmed V and J ends, which lost 5 bases and 9 bases, there was a span of 17 bases. Germline lookup yields CDR1 SEHNR and CDR2 FQNEAQ (reference sequence). The CDR3 is made up of 15 amino acids. The CDR3 nucleotides are TGTGCCAGCAGCCAGGACGGGAACGGAATTTCACCCCTCCACTTT. Translation gives CASSQDGNGISPLHF.

V and J are TRBV20-1 and TRBJ2-1; unclear D gene. Germline V gene lookup returns CDR1 DFQATT and CDR2 SNEGSKA (reference sequence). V lost 6 bases and J lost 9, with 15 bases in between. The CDR3 totals 12 residues. Here the CDR3 reads CSATRPVFEQFF. The CDR3 nucleotides read TGCAGTGCAACGCGGCCGGTATTTGAGCAGTTCTTC.

This clonotype was counted ten times or more. The CDR3 DNA follows: TGTGCCAGCAGCATTACTAGCGGGAGCCTCCAAGAGACCCAGTACTTC. It specifies CASSITSGSLQETQYF. This sequence joins TRBV3-1 and TRBJ2-5; 11 nucleotides line up with TRBD2. The CDR3 has 16 residues. The germline CDR1 and CDR2 sequences are LGHDT and YNNKEL (reference sequence). V shed 5 bases and J 1 base; nucleotides not matched to a gene: 6.

The gene calls are TRBV2 and TRBJ2-2; 15 bases align to TRBD2. J gave up 6 bases and V 4 bases, and 6 bases lay outside the gene matches. CDR3 length: 17 residues. Per the germline V gene, CDR1 is SNHLY and CDR2 is FYNNEI. The CDR3: CASSGTSGRGGAGELFF. CDR3 in DNA: TGTGCCAGCAGTGGGACTAGCGGGAGGGGGGGCGCCGGGGAGCTGTTTTTT. Using reference TRBV2 and TRBJ2-2 for the parts outside the CDR3, the full variable domain is EPEVTQTPSHQVTQMGQEVILRCVPISNHLYFYWYRQILGQKVEFLVSFYNNEISEKSEIFDDQFSVERPDGSNFTLKIRSTKLEDSAMYFCASSGTSGRGGAGELFFGEGSRLTVL.

This clonotype was detected ten times or more. The J gene is TRBJ2-1, the V gene TRBV11-3; possibly TRBD2 for D (6 bases). With 5 bases removed from V and 5 bases from J, the gap between germline ends came to 13 bases. Per germline, CDR1 SGHNT and CDR2 YENEEA. This CDR3 is 14 amino acids long. The CDR3 here is CASSRREFHNEQFF. The CDR3 coding sequence is TGTGCCAGCAGCCGACGGGAGTTTCACAATGAGCAGTTCTTC.

A note on this clonotype: This could be a read error, since a much larger clone is one nucleotide away. The chain carries TRBV10-1 and TRBJ2-3; 15 bases are a match to TRBD2. This CDR3 is built from 16 residues. V dropped 8 bases and J dropped 6; count of bases not matched to a gene: 9. Per germline, CDR1 WNHNN and CDR2 SYGVQD (reference sequence). The CDR3 region has the DNA TGCGCCAGCGGTTTGGTCGGGACTAGCGGGAGGGATACGCAGTATTTT. It yields the protein CASGLVGTSGRDTQYF.

At least ten counts were recorded for this clonotype. V and J are TRBV6-1 and TRBJ2-5; no definite D call. The CDR3 is 13 residues long. Germline assignment: CDR1 MNHNS and CDR2 SASEGT. Between the trimmed V and J ends, which lost 7 bases and 2 bases, there was a span of 11 bases. This chain's CDR3 is CASTRKIQETQYF. The DNA of the CDR3 is TGTGCCAGCACCAGGAAGATTCAAGAGACCCAGTACTTC.

The table lists this clonotype with many counts. V usage is TRBV12-5 and J usage is TRBJ2-1; D uncertain. Between the trimmed V and J ends, which lost 3 bases and 5 bases, there was a span of 11 bases. CDR3 size: 14 residues. Germline-derived CDR1 and CDR2 are LGHNT and FRNRAP. CDR3 bases: TGTGCTAGTGGTTTCTTGCCTACGGACAATGAGCAGTTCTTC. This encodes CASGFLPTDNEQFF.

This clonotype showed up many times. Germline is not matched at one junction end, which may reflect a read error. The CDR3 region is CASSLDPSSGRYNEQFF. The CDR3, as DNA: TGTGCTAGCAGCCTAGACCCTTCTAGCGGGAGATACAATGAGCAGTTCTTC. The chain couples TRBV7-7 to TRBJ2-1; 10 bases agree with TRBD2. Germline V CDR1 and CDR2: SSHAT, FNYEAQ (reference sequence). CDR3 size: 17 residues.

This clonotype came up many times. This chain connects TRBV20-1 to TRBJ1-1; no reliable D call. The CDR3 is 15 residues long. Germline-derived CDR1 and CDR2 are DFQATT and SNEGSKA (reference sequence). Between the trimmed V and J ends, which lost 4 bases and 1 base, there was a span of 16 bases. The CDR3 loop is CSATIHGKQNTEAFF. DNA of the CDR3: TGCAGTGCTACCATCCACGGGAAACAGAACACTGAAGCTTTCTTT.

V and J are TRBV24-1 and TRBJ2-1; 10 bases align to TRBD2. The CDR3 loop spans 14 amino acids. J lost 9 bases, V lost 3 bases, and 4 bases had no gene match. Germline-derived CDR1 and CDR2 are KGHDR and SFDVKD. CDR3 nucleotides: TGTGCCACCAGTGATCGAGCGGGAGGGTTTGAGCAGTTCTTC. Residues: CATSDRAGGFEQFF.

This clonotype was found many times. The gene calls are TRBV19 and TRBJ1-2; D uncertain. In germline, CDR1 is LNHDA, CDR2 SQIVND (reference sequence). V was cut by 7 bases and J by 6 bases, with 12 bases left in between. The CDR3 consists of 12 residues. Here the CDR3 DNA reads TGTGCCAGTACCGGTACCGAAAATGGCTACACCTTC. Residues: CASTGTENGYTF.

This clonotype was counted ten times or more. The chain carries TRBV20-1 and TRBJ1-2, with D hard to call. V was clipped by 5 bases and J by 3 bases, with 13 bases between them. Germline values: CDR1 DFQATT, CDR2 SNEGSKA (reference sequence). The CDR3 runs 13 residues. The CDR3 reads CSAALRTHYGYTF. The DNA for the CDR3 is TGCAGTGCTGCTCTTCGAACGCACTATGGCTACACCTTC.

At least ten counts were recorded for this clonotype. This chain links TRBV27 with TRBJ1-1; unclear D gene. V lost 3 bases, J lost 7 bases, and 12 bases lay in between. The germline V gene encodes CDR1 MNHEY and CDR2 SMNVEV (reference sequence). This CDR3 has 13 amino acids. The CDR3 region is CASSLSRTGEAFF. The CDR3 nucleotides read TGTGCCAGCAGTTTGAGCAGAACGGGTGAAGCTTTCTTT.

This clonotype came up many times. The V call is TRBV30, the J call TRBJ2-2; TRBD1 is a possible D gene (7 bases). Trimming removed 5 bases from V and 0 bases from J, with 10 bases in between. Germline V CDR1 and CDR2: GTSNPN, SVGIG (reference sequence). The CDR3 length is 14 residues. The CDR3: CAWGGGANTGELFF. The CDR3 region has the DNA TGTGCCTGGGGAGGGGGCGCGAACACCGGGGAGCTGTTTTTT.

The V call is TRBV7-9, the J call TRBJ1-1; D is perhaps TRBD1 (6 bases). This CDR3 is 13 amino acids long. Germline CDR1 SEHNR, CDR2 FQNEAQ (reference sequence). V lost 5 bases and J 11 bases, leaving 18 bases between the germline ends. The CDR3 protein is CASSRDTGTPAFF. The CDR3 DNA follows: TGTGCCAGCAGCCGGGACACCGGGACCCCCGCTTTCTTT. Filled out from reference TRBV7-9 and TRBJ1-1, the complete variable domain reads DTGVSQNPRHKITKRGQNVTFRCDPISEHNRLYWYRQTLGQGPEFLTYFQNEAQLEKSRLLSDRFSAERPKGSFSTLEIQRTEQGDSAMYLCASSRDTGTPAFFGQGTRLTVV.